The 11 T cell receptor beta chains listed next were all sequenced from one sample in a study of blood T cell repertoires in COVID-19. Assay used: immunoSEQ multiplex PCR; TCRdb lists only in-frame clones, some missing. Here the sample spans approximately 160,000 clones, roughly 90% being singletons. Sequenced sample: peripheral blood. The source of these receptors is a man between 60 and 70 years old with active or convalescent COVID-19.

The gene calls are TRBV14 and TRBJ2-2; D is unclear. Trimming cost V 5 bases and J 5 bases, with 9 bases left between them. Germline lookup yields CDR1 SGHDN and CDR2 FVKESK. This CDR3 contains 13 residues. CDR3 sequence: CASSFTWTGELFF. Here the CDR3 DNA reads TGTGCCAGCAGCTTCACTTGGACCGGGGAGCTGTTTTTT.

The J gene is TRBJ1-4, the V gene TRBV7-8; 8 bases are shared with TRBD1. Unmatched junction bases numbered 7, after V lost 7 bases and J lost 6 bases. CDR3 size: 14 residues. Germline V gives CDR1 SGHVS, CDR2 FQNEAQ. CDR3 residues: CASNPGTGHEKLFF. CDR3 nucleotide sequence: TGTGCCAGCAACCCCGGGACAGGTCATGAAAAACTGTTTTTT. Based on the CDR3 plus reference TRBV7-8 and TRBJ1-4, the full variable domain is GAGVSQSPRYKVAKRGQDVALRCDPISGHVSLFWYQQALGQGPEFLTYFQNEAQLDKSGLPSDRFFAERPEGSVSTLKIQRTQQEDSAVYLCASNPGTGHEKLFFGSGTQLSVL.

The CDR3 is CASSSSSYEQYF. CDR3 DNA sequence: TGTGCCAGCAGTTCCAGCTCCTACGAGCAGTACTTC. V gene TRBV27 combines with J gene TRBJ2-7, with D uncertain. V was trimmed by 4 bases and J by 0 bases, leaving 4 bases between them. Germline V gene data show CDR1 as MNHEY and CDR2 as SMNVEV (reference sequence). The CDR3 loop spans 12 amino acids.

The chain is built from TRBV5-1 and TRBJ1-1, with 8 bases identical to TRBD1. There are 15 residues in the CDR3. Trimming cost V 0 bases and J 4 bases; bases outside gene matches: 5. CDR1 and CDR2 (germline): SGHRS, YFSETQ. CDR3 sequence (DNA): TGCGCCAGCAGCTTGGTGGGGACAGGTATCACTGAAGCTTTCTTT. This codes for CASSLVGTGITEAFF.

The CDR3 sequence: CSVDRAGGSEAFF. DNA for the CDR3: TGCAGCGTTGATCGGGCAGGGGGCTCTGAAGCTTTCTTT. The chain couples TRBV29-1 to TRBJ1-1; 8 positions match TRBD1. The germline gives CDR1 SQVTM, CDR2 ANQGSEA. The CDR3 loop spans 13 amino acids. V shed 3 bases, J shed 6 bases, and the junction held 6 bases outside the gene matches.

This chain connects TRBV5-1 to TRBJ1-3; TRBD1 is a possible D gene (5 bases). Trimming stripped 0 bases from V and 0 bases from J, with 13 bases between. This CDR3 comprises 17 residues. The V gene's germline CDR1 is SGHRS and CDR2 YFSETQ. CDR3 in DNA: TGCGCCAGCAGCTTGGAGCTAGACAGCCACTCTGGAAACACCATATATTTT. It specifies CASSLELDSHSGNTIYF.

CDR3 DNA sequence: TGTGCCAGCTCACCAGCCGGCGGGTATAGCAATCAGCCCCAGCATTTT. Its translation is CASSPAGGYSNQPQHF. This chain links TRBV18 with TRBJ1-5, with unresolved D. Germline V CDR1 and CDR2: KGHSH, LQKENI. CDR3 length equals 16 residues. The ends were cut back, 2 bases at V and 0 bases at J, with 11 bases in the middle.

This chain connects TRBV18 to TRBJ2-1; D perhaps matches TRBD1 (6 bases). CDR1 and CDR2 (germline): KGHSH, LQKENI. This CDR3 comprises 11 residues. V dropped 9 bases and J dropped 6 bases, with 9 bases sitting between them. CDR3 sequence: CASGQSNEQFF. In DNA form, the CDR3 reads TGTGCCAGTGGACAGTCCAATGAGCAGTTCTTC.

The chain combines TRBV2 with TRBJ2-3, with unresolved D. The CDR3 is made up of 15 amino acids. The V end was cut by 2 bases, the J end by 0 bases, with 9 bases between. Germline V lookup: CDR1 SNHLY, CDR2 FYNNEI. CDR3: CASSELVRSTDTQYF. The CDR3 nucleotides read TGTGCCAGCAGTGAACTAGTACGTAGCACAGATACGCAGTATTTT.

The chain carries TRBV5-1 and TRBJ2-7; 9 bases align to TRBD2. The CDR3 has 14 amino acids. CDR1 is SGHRS, CDR2 YFSETQ, per germline. J lost 4 bases, V lost 3 bases, and 5 bases had no gene match. The DNA of the CDR3 is TGCGCCAGCAGCTCAGTAGCGGGAGTTTACGAGCAGTACTTC. As protein: CASSSVAGVYEQYF.

This clone has just one count. The genes are TRBV2 and TRBJ1-4; D is ambiguous. Germline CDR1 and CDR2: SNHLY and FYNNEI. V shed 6 bases and J shed 11 bases, with 10 bases lying between them. This CDR3 region has 11 residues. CDR3 protein: CASRAGYKLFF. CDR3 in DNA: TGTGCCAGCAGGGCGGGATATAAACTGTTTTTT.